The next 31 T cell receptor beta chains were all read from a single sample in a study of identical twins. TCRdb independently ran MiXCR on the 5' RACE reads; one entry per CDR3 protein. The sample holds about 530,000 distinct CDR3 sequences; approximately 16% are singletons and the top ten take less than 0.5%. The same specimen was also included in a second study, on yellow fever vaccine responses in identical twins.

Sample: CD4+ T cells sorted from blood. All receptors come from a woman between 18 and 29 years old in good health.

This clonotype was counted only a few times. The V call is TRBV6-1, the J call TRBJ2-1; no firm D call. V dropped 2 bases and J dropped 3 bases, with 17 bases sitting between them. This CDR3 is 17 amino acids long. Per the germline V gene, CDR1 is MNHNS and CDR2 is SASEGT. In DNA, the CDR3 is TGTGCCAGCAGTGAACGGACGGGTCCAATACTCTACAATGAGCAGTTCTTC. It codes for CASSERTGPILYNEQFF.

In its sample, this clonotype was seen many times. The rearrangement uses TRBV20-1 and TRBJ1-5; a possible D gene is TRBD1 (6 bases). This CDR3 is 13 amino acids long. The V and J ends lost 6 bases and 0 bases respectively, with 9 bases between them. Germline CDR1 is DFQATT and CDR2 is SNEGSKA (reference sequence). For the CDR3, the DNA is TGCAGTGCCCGGACAGATAGCAATCAGCCCCAGCATTTT. Its translation: CSARTDSNQPQHF.

This clonotype was recorded many times. This chain links TRBV15 with TRBJ1-5; no clear D gene. Germline V gene lookup returns CDR1 LNHNV and CDR2 YYDKDF (reference sequence). The CDR3 has 12 amino acids. V was cut by 0 bases and J by 5 bases, with 2 bases left in between. CDR3 sequence (DNA): TGTGCCACCAGCAGAGATGATCAGCCCCAGCATTTT. Protein sequence: CATSRDDQPQHF.

V is TRBV20-1 and J is TRBJ2-1; D is uncertain. CDR3 length: 12 amino acids. Trimming removed 3 bases from V and 6 bases from J, with 9 bases in between. Germline CDR1 reads DFQATT; CDR2 reads SNEGSKA (reference sequence). The DNA for the CDR3 is TGCAGTGCTAGCAAAACCCTCAATGAGCAGTTCTTC. Its protein is CSASKTLNEQFF.

This rearrangement joins TRBV24-1 to TRBJ2-2; 8 nucleotides line up with TRBD1. The CDR3 is made up of 15 amino acids. Trimming took 4 bases from V and 8 from J; bases not matched to a gene: 8. CDR1 and CDR2 from the germline V gene are KGHDR and SFDVKD. Here the CDR3 reads CATSDSGTGRGELFF. The CDR3 bases are TGTGCCACCAGTGACTCCGGGACAGGAAGGGGGGAGCTGTTTTTT.

The J gene is TRBJ1-1, the V gene TRBV15; 9 nucleotides line up with TRBD1. Germline values: CDR1 LNHNV, CDR2 YYDKDF (reference sequence). CDR3 size: 13 residues. After removal of 7 bases from V and 1 base from J, the junction contained 1 base not matched to a gene. Here the CDR3 reads CATTDRGNTEAFF. In nucleotides, the CDR3 is TGTGCCACCACGGACAGGGGGAACACTGAAGCTTTCTTT. Full variable domain (rest looked up from reference TRBV15 and TRBJ1-1): DAMVIQNPRYQVTQFGKPVTLSCSQTLNHNVMYWYQQKSSQAPKLLFHYYDKDFNNEADTPDNFQSRRPNTSFCFLDIRSPGLGDTAMYLCATTDRGNTEAFFGQGTRLTVV.

The V call is TRBV5-6, the J call TRBJ2-5; the D gene is possibly TRBD2 (5 bases). Germline values: CDR1 SGHDT, CDR2 YYEEEE. V was pared by 3 bases and J by 4 bases, with 13 bases between. The CDR3 length is 14 residues. The CDR3 sequence: CASSSSAAGETQYF. The CDR3 bases are TGTGCCAGCAGCTCCAGTGCGGCGGGAGAGACCCAGTACTTC.

This clonotype was seen more than once but under ten times. The chain recombines TRBV6-5 with TRBJ2-7, with 11 bases fitting TRBD2. Per the germline V gene, CDR1 is MNHEY and CDR2 is SVGAGI. The V segment lost 0 bases and the J segment 3 bases; nucleotides outside the gene matches: 10. The CDR3 has 18 amino acids. CDR3 in amino acids: CASSYSSGGLAAHYEQYF. CDR3 bases: TGTGCCAGCAGTTACTCGAGTGGGGGACTAGCGGCCCACTACGAGCAGTACTTC.

The genes are TRBV5-1 and TRBJ2-2; 8 nucleotides line up with TRBD2. V shed 0 bases and J 2 bases; nucleotides not matched to a gene: 9. This CDR3 region has 18 residues. Germline-derived CDR1 and CDR2 are SGHRS and YFSETQ. CDR3 protein: CASSLAGSGATNTGELFF. The CDR3 DNA follows: TGCGCCAGCAGCTTGGCCGGTAGCGGGGCCACTAACACCGGGGAGCTGTTTTTT.

The chain couples TRBV6-2 or TRBV6-3 to TRBJ1-2; 9 bases are shared with TRBD1. The CDR3 covers 12 residues. Germline V CDR1 and CDR2: MNHEY, SVGEGT. Trimming cost V 5 bases and J 13 bases; bases outside gene matches: 8. CDR3 loop: CASSTGTGKSTF. CDR3 DNA sequence: TGTGCCAGCAGTACTGGGACAGGGAAAAGCACCTTC.

This clonotype was detected a few times. The genes are TRBV20-1 and TRBJ2-1; TRBD2 might be the D (7 bases). The CDR3 has 16 residues. The germline CDR1 and CDR2 sequences are DFQATT and SNEGSKA (reference sequence). The V and J ends lost 0 bases and 7 bases respectively, with 19 bases between them. The DNA for the CDR3 is TGCAGTGCTAGAGATGGTTGGGGGGGCATAGGGAATGAGCAGTTCTTC. It translates to CSARDGWGGIGNEQFF.

V usage is TRBV24-1 and J usage is TRBJ2-7, with 11 positions matching TRBD1. The germline CDR1 and CDR2 sequences are KGHDR and SFDVKD. The CDR3 length is 18 residues. Trimming removed 4 bases from V and 5 bases from J; junction bases left unmatched: 15. CDR3 sequence reads: CATSDRDRGIAQLNEQYF. CDR3 sequence (DNA): TGTGCCACCAGTGACCGGGACAGGGGGATAGCCCAGTTGAACGAGCAGTACTTC.

The rearrangement uses TRBV28 and TRBJ2-1; 16 bases are shared with TRBD2. Germline-derived CDR1 and CDR2 are MDHEN and SYDVKM. V lost 2 bases to trimming and J lost 13 bases; unmatched junction nucleotides: 11. The CDR3 spans 17 residues. CDR3 in DNA: TGTGCCAGCAGTTTACCTTTGGACGGGACTAGCGGGGGGGCCCAGTTCTTC. Its translation is CASSLPLDGTSGGAQFF. The variable domain in full, completed from reference TRBV28 and TRBJ2-1, reads DVKVTQSSRYLVKRTGEKVFLECVQDMDHENMFWYRQDPGLGLRLIYFSYDVKMKEKGDIPEGYSVSREKKERFSLILESASTNQTSMYLCASSLPLDGTSGGAQFFGPGTRLTVL.

This clonotype was observed a handful of times. The CDR3 loop reads CASNPPESSYNEQFF. CDR3 nucleotides: TGTGCCAGCAATCCCCCGGAGAGCTCCTACAATGAGCAGTTCTTC. This chain links TRBV12-3 or TRBV12-4 with TRBJ2-1; no definite D call. The CDR3 contains 15 residues. V shed 7 bases and J shed 0 bases, with 13 bases lying between them.

V is TRBV6-5 and J is TRBJ2-5; the match to TRBD2 covers 11 bases. Per the germline V gene, CDR1 is MNHEY and CDR2 is SVGAGI. V shed 4 bases, J shed 1 base, and the junction held 11 bases outside the gene matches. CDR3 length equals 18 residues. The CDR3 here is CASSSYQLAGGPQETQYF. The CDR3 nucleotides read TGTGCCAGCAGTTCATATCAGCTAGCGGGAGGCCCCCAAGAGACCCAGTACTTC.

V is TRBV27 and J is TRBJ2-7; the match to TRBD1 covers 8 bases. The junction had 4 bases not matched to a gene; V was cut back by 2 bases and J by 1 base. Germline loops: CDR1 MNHEY, CDR2 SMNVEV (reference sequence). The length of the CDR3 is 15 residues. The CDR3 reads CASSLLGQGSYEQYF. The CDR3 DNA follows: TGTGCCAGCAGTTTACTCGGACAGGGTTCCTACGAGCAGTACTTC.

The DNA for the CDR3 is TGCAGTGCTAGAGTGACAGCGAACTATGGCTACACCTTC. Its protein product is CSARVTANYGYTF. This chain uses TRBV20-1 with TRBJ1-2, with D perhaps matching TRBD1 (5 bases). The length of the CDR3 is 13 residues. Looked up from germline, CDR1 is DFQATT and CDR2 is SNEGSKA (reference sequence). With 1 base removed from V and 2 bases from J, the gap between germline ends came to 8 bases.

J is TRBJ2-1 and V is TRBV20-1; 9 nucleotides line up with TRBD2. Germline CDR1 DFQATT, CDR2 SNEGSKA (reference sequence). CDR3 length: 14 amino acids. V trimming: 3 bases; J trimming: 2 bases; junction bases outside the gene matches: 2. CDR3 residues: CSASGLATYNEQFF. The DNA for the CDR3 is TGCAGTGCTAGCGGACTAGCGACCTACAATGAGCAGTTCTTC.

The V call is TRBV10-3, the J call TRBJ2-6; unclear D gene. CDR1 ENHRY and CDR2 SYGVKD come from the germline V gene. The CDR3 is 11 amino acids. The V and J ends lost 8 bases and 3 bases respectively, with 2 bases between them. The CDR3 sequence is CAIGGANVLTF. The DNA for the CDR3 is TGTGCCATCGGTGGGGCCAACGTCCTGACTTTC.

The chain combines TRBV14 with TRBJ2-1; 11 bases line up with TRBD1. Germline trimming cut 6 bases from V and 7 bases from J; bases unmatched to any gene: 11. CDR1 SGHDN and CDR2 FVKESK come from the germline V gene. The CDR3 totals 16 residues. The chain's CDR3 is CASSQRLGQGDNEQFF. In nucleotides, the CDR3 is TGTGCCAGCAGTCAACGCCTGGGACAGGGGGATAATGAGCAGTTCTTC. The variable domain in full, completed from reference TRBV14 and TRBJ2-1, reads EAGVTQFPSHSVIEKGQTVTLRCDPISGHDNLYWYRRVMGKEIKFLLHFVKESKQDESGMPNNRFLAERTGGTYSTLKVQPAELEDSGVYFCASSQRLGQGDNEQFFGPGTRLTVL.

The chain has TRBV20-1 and TRBJ2-1; TRBD1 aligns across 7 bases. This CDR3 is 10 amino acids long. Germline assignment: CDR1 DFQATT and CDR2 SNEGSKA (reference sequence). Unmatched junction bases numbered 3, after V lost 4 bases and J lost 12 bases. CDR3 residues: CSANRDRQFF. CDR3 coding DNA: TGCAGTGCTAACCGGGACAGGCAGTTCTTC.

This chain joins TRBV4-1 and TRBJ2-3; 10 nucleotides match TRBD1. This CDR3 has 17 amino acids. After removal of 3 bases from V and 3 bases from J, the junction contained 9 bases not matched to a gene. Germline V gene lookup returns CDR1 MGHRA and CDR2 YSYEKL. The CDR3 nucleotides are TGCGCCAGCAGCCAGCGGGGGACAGGGGACCCAACAGATACGCAGTATTTT. This sequence encodes CASSQRGTGDPTDTQYF.

This clonotype appeared a few times. The chain links TRBV3-1 to TRBJ2-7; no reliable D call. CDR1 and CDR2 (germline): LGHDT, YNNKEL (reference sequence). Trimming cost V 3 bases and J 3 bases, with 6 bases left between them. The CDR3 runs to 12 residues. Written as DNA, the CDR3 is TGTGCCAGCAGCCACCTAGACTACGAGCAGTACTTC. Translation: CASSHLDYEQYF.

The chain employs TRBV28 and TRBJ2-7; 8 nucleotides line up with TRBD2. The junction had 11 bases not matched to a gene; V was cut back by 6 bases and J by 7 bases. CDR1 and CDR2 (germline): MDHEN, SYDVKM. This CDR3 is 14 amino acids long. The CDR3 is CASSPPGGALEQYV. Here the CDR3 DNA reads TGTGCCAGCAGCCCTCCCGGGGGGGCTTTAGAGCAGTACGTC.

This clonotype was counted a few times. An end of the junction does not agree with germline; a read error may underlie this. The chain couples TRBV20-1 to TRBJ2-3, with 8 bases aligning to TRBD2. The CDR3 sequence is 14 residues long. Germline V gives CDR1 DFQATT, CDR2 SNEGSKA (reference sequence). This CDR3 reads CSPRTSGTTDTQYF. The CDR3 DNA sequence: TGCAGTCCTAGAACTAGCGGTACTACAGATACGCAGTATTTT.

The chain joins TRBV20-1 to TRBJ1-5; 7 bases fit TRBD1. Germline V gene sequence: CDR1 DFQATT, CDR2 SNEGSKA (reference sequence). This CDR3 has 12 residues. The trim removed 2 bases at V and 5 bases at J, leaving 0 bases unmatched. CDR3 amino acids: CSARQGDQPQHF. In DNA form, the CDR3 reads TGCAGTGCTAGACAGGGGGATCAGCCCCAGCATTTT.

There are a few counts of this clonotype. This chain uses TRBV25-1 with TRBJ2-4, with D possibly being TRBD2 (6 bases). V was cut by 0 bases and J by 11 bases, with 17 bases left in between. CDR1 MGHDK and CDR2 SYGVNS come from the germline V gene. The CDR3 has 15 amino acids. In DNA form, the CDR3 reads TGTGCCAGCAGTGAATACGGGGACTTCGGGGACCTTCAGTACTTC. It is translated as CASSEYGDFGDLQYF.

The chain links TRBV14 to TRBJ2-3; no firm D call. The ends were cut back, 0 bases at V and 2 bases at J, with 9 bases in the middle. CDR1 is SGHDN and CDR2 is FVKESK in the germline V gene. This CDR3 has 15 residues. The CDR3: CASSQDEVFTDTQYF. CDR3 sequence (DNA): TGTGCCAGCAGCCAAGACGAAGTCTTCACAGATACGCAGTATTTT.

The CDR3 reads CASSPGQGSNTGELFF. CDR3 DNA: TGCGCCAGCAGCCCGGGACAGGGTTCTAACACCGGGGAGCTGTTTTTT. This chain joins TRBV5-1 and TRBJ2-2; TRBD1 agrees at 9 bases. Germline V gives CDR1 SGHRS, CDR2 YFSETQ. The CDR3 extends over 16 amino acids. J was trimmed by 2 bases and V by 4 bases; bases with no gene match: 6.

The sample holds many counts of this clonotype. The chain employs TRBV7-9 and TRBJ2-5; D is unclear. Trimming left V 6 bases short and J 4 bases short, with 9 bases between. The CDR3 sequence is 12 residues long. Germline CDR1 and CDR2: SEHNR and FQNEAQ (reference sequence). The CDR3: CASSLRGETQYF. CDR3 nucleotides: TGTGCCAGCAGTTTAAGAGGAGAGACCCAGTACTTC.

The rearrangement joins TRBV4-1 to TRBJ2-5; 11 bases match TRBD2. This CDR3 comprises 19 residues. The J segment lost 1 base and the V segment lost 2 bases, leaving 12 bases of the junction unmatched. Per the germline V gene, CDR1 is MGHRA and CDR2 is YSYEKL. The CDR3 loop is CASSQWISGRAGTQETQYF. In DNA, the CDR3 is TGCGCCAGCAGCCAATGGATTAGCGGGAGGGCCGGGACCCAAGAGACCCAGTACTTC.